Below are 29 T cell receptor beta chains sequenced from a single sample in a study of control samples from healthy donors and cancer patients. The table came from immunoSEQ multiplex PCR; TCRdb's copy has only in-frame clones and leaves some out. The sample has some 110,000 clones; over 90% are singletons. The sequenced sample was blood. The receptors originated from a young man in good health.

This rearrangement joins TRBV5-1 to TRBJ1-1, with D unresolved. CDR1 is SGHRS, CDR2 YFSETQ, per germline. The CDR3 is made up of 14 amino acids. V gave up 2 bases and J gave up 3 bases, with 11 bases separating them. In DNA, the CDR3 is TGCGCCAGCAGCTTTAACCCGGTGGACACTGAAGCTTTCTTT. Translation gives CASSFNPVDTEAFF.

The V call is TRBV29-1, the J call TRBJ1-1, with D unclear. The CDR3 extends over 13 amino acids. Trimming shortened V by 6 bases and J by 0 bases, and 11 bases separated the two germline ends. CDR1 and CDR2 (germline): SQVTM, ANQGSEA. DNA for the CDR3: TGCAGCGTCCGGCCTTCCTTGAACACTGAAGCTTTCTTT. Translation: CSVRPSLNTEAFF. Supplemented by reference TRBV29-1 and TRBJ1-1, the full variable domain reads SAVISQKPSRDICQRGTSLTIQCQVDSQVTMMFWYRQQPGQSLTLIATANQGSEATYESGFVIDKFPISRPNLTFSTLTVSNMSPEDSSIYLCSVRPSLNTEAFFGQGTRLTVV.

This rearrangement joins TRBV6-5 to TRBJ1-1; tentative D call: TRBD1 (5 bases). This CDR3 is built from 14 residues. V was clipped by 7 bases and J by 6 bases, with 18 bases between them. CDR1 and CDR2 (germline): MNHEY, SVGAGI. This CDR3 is CASTKMGGDAEAFF. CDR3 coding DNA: TGTGCCAGCACCAAGATGGGGGGGGATGCTGAAGCTTTCTTT.

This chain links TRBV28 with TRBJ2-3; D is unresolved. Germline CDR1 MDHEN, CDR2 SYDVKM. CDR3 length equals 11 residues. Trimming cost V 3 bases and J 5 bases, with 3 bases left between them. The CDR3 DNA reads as TGTGCCAGCAGTTTTCTAGATACGCAGTATTTT. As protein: CASSFLDTQYF.

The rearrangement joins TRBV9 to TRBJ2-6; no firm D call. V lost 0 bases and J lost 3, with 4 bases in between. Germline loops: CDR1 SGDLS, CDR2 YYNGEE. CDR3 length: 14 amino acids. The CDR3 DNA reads TGTGCCAGCAGCGTAGACAGTGGGGCCAACGTCCTGACTTTC. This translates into CASSVDSGANVLTF.

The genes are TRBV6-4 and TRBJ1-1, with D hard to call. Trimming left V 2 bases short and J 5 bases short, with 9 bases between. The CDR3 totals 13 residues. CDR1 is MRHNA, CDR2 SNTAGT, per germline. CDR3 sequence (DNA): TGTGCCAGCAGTGACGGTTTGGGGACTGAAGCTTTCTTT. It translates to CASSDGLGTEAFF.

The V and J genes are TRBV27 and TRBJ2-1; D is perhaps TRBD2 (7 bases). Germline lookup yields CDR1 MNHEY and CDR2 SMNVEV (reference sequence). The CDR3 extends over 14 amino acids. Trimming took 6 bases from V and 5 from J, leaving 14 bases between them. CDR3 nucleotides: TGTGCCAGCAGAGCCGGGGGGCCCCACAATGAGCAGTTCTTC. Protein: CASRAGGPHNEQFF.

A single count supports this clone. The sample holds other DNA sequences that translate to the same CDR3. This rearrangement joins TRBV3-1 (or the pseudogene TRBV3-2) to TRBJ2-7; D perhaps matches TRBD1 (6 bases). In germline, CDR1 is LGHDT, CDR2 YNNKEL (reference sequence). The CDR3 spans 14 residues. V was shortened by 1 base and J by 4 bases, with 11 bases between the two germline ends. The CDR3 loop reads CASSQATGFYEQYF. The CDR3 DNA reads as TGTGCCAGCAGCCAAGCAACAGGGTTTTACGAGCAGTACTTC.

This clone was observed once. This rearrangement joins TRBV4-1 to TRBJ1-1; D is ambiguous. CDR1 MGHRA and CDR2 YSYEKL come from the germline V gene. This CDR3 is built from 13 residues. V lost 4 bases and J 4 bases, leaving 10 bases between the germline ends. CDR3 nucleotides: TGCGCCAGCAGCCTCGCCATGGGCACTGAAGCTTTCTTT. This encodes CASSLAMGTEAFF.

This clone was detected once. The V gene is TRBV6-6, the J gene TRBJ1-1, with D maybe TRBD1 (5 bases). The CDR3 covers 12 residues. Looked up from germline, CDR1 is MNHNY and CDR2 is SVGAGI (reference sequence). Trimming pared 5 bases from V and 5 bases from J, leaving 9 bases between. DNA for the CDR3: TGTGCCAGCAGTCCCGACAGAACTGAAGCTTTCTTT. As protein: CASSPDRTEAFF.

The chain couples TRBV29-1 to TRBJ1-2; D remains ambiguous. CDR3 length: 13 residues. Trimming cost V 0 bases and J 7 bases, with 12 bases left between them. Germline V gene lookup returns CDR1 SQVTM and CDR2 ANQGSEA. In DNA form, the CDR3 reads TGCAGCGTTGAAGATCCCAATACACTTGGCTACACCTTC. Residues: CSVEDPNTLGYTF. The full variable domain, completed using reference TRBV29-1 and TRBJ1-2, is SAVISQKPSRDICQRGTSLTIQCQVDSQVTMMFWYRQQPGQSLTLIATANQGSEATYESGFVIDKFPISRPNLTFSTLTVSNMSPEDSSIYLCSVEDPNTLGYTFGSGTRLTVV.

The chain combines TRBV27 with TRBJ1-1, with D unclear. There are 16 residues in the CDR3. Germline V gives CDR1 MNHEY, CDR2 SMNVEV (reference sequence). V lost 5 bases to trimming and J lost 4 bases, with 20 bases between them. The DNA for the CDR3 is TGTGCCAGCAGTCTCATTCCGGGTTTCGGGAGCACTGAAGCTTTCTTT. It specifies CASSLIPGFGSTEAFF.

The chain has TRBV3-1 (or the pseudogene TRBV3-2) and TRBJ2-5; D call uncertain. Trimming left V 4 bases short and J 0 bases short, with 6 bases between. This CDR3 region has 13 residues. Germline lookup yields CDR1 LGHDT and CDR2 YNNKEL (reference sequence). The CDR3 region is CASSPDNQETQYF. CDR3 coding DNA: TGTGCCAGCAGCCCCGACAACCAAGAGACCCAGTACTTC.

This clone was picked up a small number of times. Here the CDR3 reads CASSPEANVLTF. The CDR3 coding sequence is TGTGCCAGCAGCCCGGAGGCCAACGTCCTGACTTTC. V is TRBV7-9 and J is TRBJ2-6; D not resolved. The CDR3 covers 12 residues. Trimming took off 5 bases at V and 6 bases at J, with 5 bases between the two ends. Germline CDR1 and CDR2: SEHNR and FQNEAQ (reference sequence).

CDR3 region: CASSSGGPHAPNTGELFF. The CDR3 region has the DNA TGCGCCAGCAGCTCCGGGGGTCCGCACGCCCCGAACACCGGGGAGCTGTTTTTT. J is TRBJ2-2 and V is TRBV5-1, with a possible D match to TRBD2 (6 bases). This CDR3 has 18 residues. CDR1 and CDR2 (germline): SGHRS, YFSETQ. With 3 bases removed from V and 0 bases from J, the gap between germline ends came to 18 bases.

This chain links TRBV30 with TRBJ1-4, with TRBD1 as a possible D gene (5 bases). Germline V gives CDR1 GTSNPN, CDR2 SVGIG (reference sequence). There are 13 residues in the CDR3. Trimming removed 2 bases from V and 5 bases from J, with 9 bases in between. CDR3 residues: CAWSPRGNEKLFF. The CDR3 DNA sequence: TGTGCCTGGAGTCCCCGGGGGAATGAAAAACTGTTTTTT.

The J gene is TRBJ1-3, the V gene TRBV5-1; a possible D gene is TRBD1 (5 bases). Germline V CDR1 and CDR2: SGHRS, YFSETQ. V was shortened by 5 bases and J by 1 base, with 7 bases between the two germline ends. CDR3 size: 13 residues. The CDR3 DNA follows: TGCGCCAGCAGGCCAGGGTCTGGAAACACCATATATTTT. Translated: CASRPGSGNTIYF.

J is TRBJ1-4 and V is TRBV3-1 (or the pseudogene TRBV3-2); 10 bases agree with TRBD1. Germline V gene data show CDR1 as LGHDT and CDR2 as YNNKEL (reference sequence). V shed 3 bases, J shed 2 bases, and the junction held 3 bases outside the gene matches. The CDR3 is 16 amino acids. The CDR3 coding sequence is TGTGCCAGCAGCCACCCGGACAGGGGGACTAATGAAAAACTGTTTTTT. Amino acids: CASSHPDRGTNEKLFF.

The CDR3 DNA sequence: TGTGCCAGCAGCCCAAGCGGGGGGCGTAGCATTCAGTACTTC. As protein: CASSPSGGRSIQYF. The chain combines TRBV7-2 with TRBJ2-4; TRBD2 matches at 9 bases. J gave up 9 bases and V 5 bases, and 8 bases lay outside the gene matches. Looked up from germline, CDR1 is SGHTA and CDR2 is FQGNSA. CDR3 length equals 14 residues.

The CDR3 coding sequence is TGTGCCAGCACCCCCCCCACAGGGACCGGGGAGCTGTTTTTT. Encoded protein: CASTPPTGTGELFF. The V gene is TRBV6-5, the J gene TRBJ2-2, with D possibly TRBD1 on 6 matching bases. The V end was cut by 7 bases, the J end by 5 bases, with 14 bases between. Germline V gives CDR1 MNHEY, CDR2 SVGAGI. This CDR3 has 14 residues.

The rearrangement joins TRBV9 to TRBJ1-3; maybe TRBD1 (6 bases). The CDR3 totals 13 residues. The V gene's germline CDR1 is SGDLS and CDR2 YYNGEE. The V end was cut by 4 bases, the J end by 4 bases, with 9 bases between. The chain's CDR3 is CASSSDRGNTIYF. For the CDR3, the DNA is TGTGCCAGCAGCTCCGACAGGGGAAACACCATATATTTT. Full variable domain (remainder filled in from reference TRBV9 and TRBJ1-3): DSGVTQTPKHLITATGQRVTLRCSPRSGDLSVYWYQQSLDQGLQFLIQYYNGEERAKGNILERFSAQQFPDLHSELNLSSLELGDSALYFCASSSDRGNTIYFGEGSWLTVV.

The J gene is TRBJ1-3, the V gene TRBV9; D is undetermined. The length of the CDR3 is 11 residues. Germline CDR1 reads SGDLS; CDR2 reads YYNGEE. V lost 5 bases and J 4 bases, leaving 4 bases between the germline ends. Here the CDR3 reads CASREGNTIYF. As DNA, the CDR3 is TGTGCCAGCAGGGAGGGAAACACCATATATTTT. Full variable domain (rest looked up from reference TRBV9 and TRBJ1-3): DSGVTQTPKHLITATGQRVTLRCSPRSGDLSVYWYQQSLDQGLQFLIQYYNGEERAKGNILERFSAQQFPDLHSELNLSSLELGDSALYFCASREGNTIYFGEGSWLTVV.

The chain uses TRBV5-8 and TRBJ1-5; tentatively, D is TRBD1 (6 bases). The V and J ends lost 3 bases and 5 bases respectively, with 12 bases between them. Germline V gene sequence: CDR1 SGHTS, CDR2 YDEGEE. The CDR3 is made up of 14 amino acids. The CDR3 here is CASSWYRADQPQHF. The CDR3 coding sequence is TGTGCCAGCAGCTGGTACAGGGCCGATCAGCCCCAGCATTTT.

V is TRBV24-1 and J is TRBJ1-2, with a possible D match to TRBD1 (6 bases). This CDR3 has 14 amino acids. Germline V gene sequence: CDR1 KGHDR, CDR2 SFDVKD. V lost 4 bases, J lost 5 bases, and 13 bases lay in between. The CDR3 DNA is TGTGCCACCAGTGACCCGACAGGAAATTATGGCTACACCTTC. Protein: CATSDPTGNYGYTF.

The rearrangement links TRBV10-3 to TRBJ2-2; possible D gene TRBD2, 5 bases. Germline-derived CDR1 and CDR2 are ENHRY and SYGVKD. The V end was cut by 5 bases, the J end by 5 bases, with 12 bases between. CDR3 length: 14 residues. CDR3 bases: TGTGCCATCAGTCTGACTCCGGGGACCGGGGAGCTGTTTTTT. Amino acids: CAISLTPGTGELFF.

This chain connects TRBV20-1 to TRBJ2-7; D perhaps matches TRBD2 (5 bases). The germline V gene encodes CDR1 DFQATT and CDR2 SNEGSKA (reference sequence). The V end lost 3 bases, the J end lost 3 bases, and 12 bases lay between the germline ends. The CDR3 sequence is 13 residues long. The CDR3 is CSASPSGDYEQYF. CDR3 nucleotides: TGCAGTGCTAGTCCAAGCGGCGACTACGAGCAGTACTTC.

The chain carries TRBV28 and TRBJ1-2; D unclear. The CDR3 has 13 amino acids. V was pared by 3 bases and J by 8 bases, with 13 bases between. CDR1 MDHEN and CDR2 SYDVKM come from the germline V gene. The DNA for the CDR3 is TGTGCCAGCAGTTTCGCGAGGGCGTGGGGCTACACCTTC. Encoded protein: CASSFARAWGYTF.

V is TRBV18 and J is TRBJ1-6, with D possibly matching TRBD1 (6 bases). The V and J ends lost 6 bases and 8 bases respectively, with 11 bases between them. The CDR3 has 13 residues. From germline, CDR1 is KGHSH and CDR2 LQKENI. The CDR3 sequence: CASSHRADSPLHF. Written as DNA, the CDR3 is TGTGCCAGCTCCCACAGGGCGGATTCACCCCTCCACTTT.

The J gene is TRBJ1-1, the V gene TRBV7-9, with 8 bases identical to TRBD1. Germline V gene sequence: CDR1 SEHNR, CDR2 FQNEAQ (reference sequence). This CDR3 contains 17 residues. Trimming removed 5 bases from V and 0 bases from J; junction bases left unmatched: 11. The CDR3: CASSPKGTGGLNTEAFF. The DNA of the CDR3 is TGTGCCAGCAGCCCGAAAGGGACAGGCGGACTGAACACTGAAGCTTTCTTT. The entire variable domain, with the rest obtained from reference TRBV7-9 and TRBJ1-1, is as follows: DTGVSQNPRHKITKRGQNVTFRCDPISEHNRLYWYRQTLGQGPEFLTYFQNEAQLEKSRLLSDRFSAERPKGSFSTLEIQRTEQGDSAMYLCASSPKGTGGLNTEAFFGQGTRLTVV.